One sample yielded the 31 T cell receptor beta chains listed below, sequenced in a study of metastatic and nonmetastatic thyroid tumors. Until they underwent thyroid surgery, no patient had received any treatment. TCRdb reanalyzed the PCR reads with MiXCR. The repertoire holds about 16,000 clones, with 33% as singletons. Sample: tumor tissue. These receptors originate from a male donor with papillary thyroid cancer or a benign thyroid nodule (not recorded which). Some clones in this sample may be carry-over from other donors' samples.

The table lists this clone with many counts. The chain recombines TRBV5-5 with TRBJ2-7; tentatively, D is TRBD2 (6 bases). Per the germline V gene, CDR1 is SGHKS and CDR2 is YYEKEE (reference sequence). V lost 5 bases and J lost 3, with 18 bases in between. The CDR3 spans 15 residues. The CDR3 protein is CASSSTGTPYYEQYF. The CDR3 DNA reads TGTGCCAGCAGTTCTACCGGGACTCCGTACTACGAGCAGTACTTC.

The sample holds many counts of this clone. At one end, the junction sequence differs from germline, possibly due to a read error. The chain joins TRBV5-4 to TRBJ2-7; D possibly corresponds to TRBD1 (5 bases). The CDR3 has 10 residues. CDR1 and CDR2 (germline): SGHNT, YYREEE (reference sequence). DNA of the CDR3: TGTGCCAGCAGCTCAGAAGGGGCCGACTTC. Translating it yields CASSSEGADF.

V usage is TRBV5-1 and J usage is TRBJ2-4, with a possible D match to TRBD1 (6 bases). The J call may be in error: the DNA end matches TRBJ1-2 better. The CDR3 loop spans 12 amino acids. Germline V gene sequence: CDR1 SGHRS, CDR2 YFSETQ. This CDR3 reads CASCPTGSGYTF. CDR3 sequence (DNA): TGCGCGAGCTGTCCCACAGGGTCGGGCTACACCTTC.

This clone is medium-sized (0.01 to 0.1%) in the sample. The chain recombines TRBV11-3 with TRBJ1-1; tentative D call: TRBD1 (6 bases). This CDR3 spans 15 amino acids. Germline V gene data show CDR1 as SGHNT and CDR2 as YENEEA. V lost 5 bases, J lost 4 bases, and 17 bases lay in between. CDR3 DNA: TGTGCCAGCAGCCTCAACAGGGCGGCGGGCACTGAAGCTTTCTTT. This gives the protein CASSLNRAAGTEAFF.

Within the sample, this clone is medium-sized. This chain connects TRBV5-1 to TRBJ1-1, with 7 bases matching TRBD1. This CDR3 region has 14 residues. The germline CDR1 and CDR2 sequences are SGHRS and YFSETQ. V shed 2 bases, J shed 7 bases, and the junction held 8 bases outside the gene matches. The CDR3 nucleotides read TGCGCCAGCAGCTTCACAGGGGAAGCCAATGAAGCTTTCTTT. It is translated as CASSFTGEANEAFF.

This clone was observed at least ten times. The chain has TRBV4-1 and TRBJ1-5; no clear D gene. The V gene's germline CDR1 is MGHRA and CDR2 YSYEKL. The V end was cut by 3 bases, the J end by 3 bases, with 6 bases between. The CDR3 runs to 13 residues. Written as DNA, the CDR3 is TGCGCCAGCAGCCATGCTTTCAATCAGCCCCAGCATTTT. The encoded protein is CASSHAFNQPQHF.

About this clone: This may be a read error: a much more frequent sequence differs by one nucleotide. The chain is built from TRBV6-1 and TRBJ1-6; 7 bases match TRBD1. This CDR3 is 14 amino acids long. Germline loops: CDR1 MNHNS, CDR2 SASEGT. The ends lost 7 bases at V and 6 bases at J; junction bases unmatched: 6. Written as DNA, the CDR3 is TGTGCCAGCACCCTGACAGGGTCTAATTCACCCCTCCACTTT. Translation: CASTLTGSNSPLHF.

The chain couples TRBV18 to TRBJ2-7; D gene ambiguous. The CDR3 is made up of 14 amino acids. The V gene lost 3 bases and the J gene lost 2 bases, with 11 bases spanning the gap. Germline V lookup: CDR1 KGHSH, CDR2 LQKENI. As DNA, the CDR3 is TGTGCCAGCTCACCGGGCACCGAAGCCTACGAGCAGTACTTC. Its protein is CASSPGTEAYEQYF.

This clone occurred a few times. The chain combines TRBV12-3 or TRBV12-4 with TRBJ1-4, with a possible D match to TRBD1 (6 bases). The V gene lost 3 bases and the J gene lost 0 bases, with 8 bases spanning the gap. The CDR3 totals 15 residues. The CDR3 nucleotides are TGTGCCAGCAGTTTCACAGGGACAACTAATGAAAAACTGTTTTTT. Protein product: CASSFTGTTNEKLFF.

In this sample, this clone turned up many times. A much larger clone differs from this one at a single base, so this may be a read error. The rearrangement uses TRBV5-6 and TRBJ2-2, with D maybe TRBD2 (6 bases). The germline V gene has CDR1 SGHDT and CDR2 YYEEEE. The CDR3 totals 15 residues. The CDR3 nucleotides are TGTGCCAGCAGCCCCCTGTGGGGGGAACCCGGGGAGCAGTTTTTT. As protein: CASSPLWGEPGEQFF.

At least ten counts were recorded for this clone. J is TRBJ1-2 and V is TRBV4-1; D not resolved. The ends were cut back, 3 bases at V and 1 base at J, with 3 bases in the middle. The length of the CDR3 is 12 residues. The germline V gene has CDR1 MGHRA and CDR2 YSYEKL. The CDR3 region has the DNA TGCGCCAGCAGCCAGGGTAACTATGGCTACACCTTC. Protein sequence: CASSQGNYGYTF.

The gene calls are TRBV6-1 and TRBJ2-1; possibly TRBD2 for D (5 bases). Germline V gives CDR1 MNHNS, CDR2 SASEGT. The CDR3 has 13 residues. Trimming pared 6 bases from V and 15 bases from J, leaving 21 bases between. CDR3 loop: CASSRPAVGPWFF. CDR3 coding DNA: TGTGCCAGCAGCCGCCCAGCGGTAGGGCCCTGGTTCTTC.

This clone has at least ten counts. V gene TRBV15 combines with J gene TRBJ2-2, with D possibly being TRBD1 (6 bases). CDR1 and CDR2 (germline): LNHNV, YYDKDF (reference sequence). The V gene lost 1 base and the J gene lost 4 bases, with 10 bases spanning the gap. This CDR3 has 15 residues. CDR3 loop: CATSRGVGGTGELFF. The CDR3 region has the DNA TGTGCCACCAGCAGAGGGGTAGGGGGCACCGGGGAGCTGTTTTTT.

V gene TRBV11-2 combines with J gene TRBJ1-2, with D perhaps TRBD1 (6 bases). This CDR3 is 15 amino acids long. Trimming took 1 base from V and 4 from J, leaving 13 bases between them. The germline V gene has CDR1 SGHAT and CDR2 FQNNGV. CDR3 nucleotide sequence: TGTGCCAGCAGCTTAGGAGGGGGGCGCAGCTATGGCTACACCTTC. It specifies CASSLGGGRSYGYTF.

The chain carries TRBV4-1 and TRBJ2-7; a weak D match, TRBD2 (5 bases). V lost 4 bases, J lost 0 bases, and 16 bases lay in between. This CDR3 contains 16 residues. Germline CDR1 reads MGHRA; CDR2 reads YSYEKL. In DNA, the CDR3 is TGCGCCAGCAGCCCACTTGGGCGGGTAAGCTCCTACGAGCAGTACTTC. Protein product: CASSPLGRVSSYEQYF.

This clone was recorded many times. The chain uses TRBV7-6 and TRBJ1-1, with 11 positions matching TRBD1. Trimming cost V 3 bases and J 4 bases; bases outside gene matches: 1. The V gene's germline CDR1 is SGHVS and CDR2 FNYEAQ. There are 14 residues in the CDR3. The CDR3 nucleotides are TGTGCCAGCAGCTTTGGGACAGGGGGCACTGAAGCTTTCTTT. Protein sequence: CASSFGTGGTEAFF.

In its sample, this clone is medium-sized (0.01 to 0.1%). The chain has TRBV12-3 or TRBV12-4 and TRBJ2-1; D ambiguous. The CDR3 runs 16 residues. Trimming pared 3 bases from V and 5 bases from J, leaving 17 bases between. CDR3 nucleotide sequence: TGTGCCAGCAGTTTGCTAGGAGATCGGATCCACAATGAGCAGTTCTTC. Amino acids: CASSLLGDRIHNEQFF.

As for this clone: Sequence at one end of the junction differs from germline and may be a read error. This sequence joins TRBV24-1 and TRBJ1-5; D call uncertain. The V gene's germline CDR1 is KGHDR and CDR2 SFDVKD. There are 16 residues in the CDR3. The CDR3: CATIHPSADTNQAQHF. In nucleotides, the CDR3 is TGTGCCACCATTCATCCGTCGGCGGATACGAATCAGGCCCAGCATTTT.

This clone was recorded at least ten times. The CDR3 bases are TGTGCCAGCAGTTTGCGGTGGTCGGGGACAGGGGGCGGACAGCCCCAGCATTTT. This translates into CASSLRWSGTGGGQPQHF. The gene calls are TRBV27 and TRBJ1-5; 12 bases match TRBD1. The length of the CDR3 is 18 residues. Germline CDR1 MNHEY, CDR2 SMNVEV (reference sequence). V was pared by 3 bases and J by 7 bases, with 13 bases of the junction left unmatched.

This clone was seen repeatedly, ten times or more. A read error may explain this, as a much larger clone is one base away. The chain carries TRBV19 and TRBJ1-1; D is uncertain. This CDR3 region has 15 residues. Germline CDR1 LNHDA, CDR2 SQIVND (reference sequence). For the CDR3, the DNA is TGTGCCAGAAGTATAAAGAATTGGGGTTCGAGTGGAGCTTTCTTT. It yields the protein CARSIKNWGSSGAFF.

About this clone itself: Its ends do not fully match the called genes, so a read error is possible. This chain links TRBV12-5 with TRBJ1-3; unclear D gene. The V gene's germline CDR1 is LGHNT and CDR2 FRNRAP. CDR3 size: 15 residues. The CDR3 loop reads CASGSGWETGNTLYF. Here the CDR3 DNA reads TGTGCTAGTGGTTCCGGGTGGGAAACTGGAAACACCCTATATTTT.

This clone was seen repeatedly, ten times or more. The rearrangement uses TRBV20-1 and TRBJ2-3; D gene ambiguous. CDR3 size: 9 residues. V gave up 6 bases and J gave up 5 bases, with 3 bases separating them. Looked up from germline, CDR1 is DFQATT and CDR2 is SNEGSKA (reference sequence). This chain's CDR3 is CSAGDTQYF. CDR3 DNA: TGCAGTGCCGGAGATACGCAGTATTTT.

The table lists this clone with many counts. This chain uses TRBV5-6 with TRBJ2-1; 11 nucleotides align to TRBD2. The germline V gene encodes CDR1 SGHDT and CDR2 YYEEEE. The CDR3 has 16 amino acids. V trimming: 3 bases; J trimming: 9 bases; junction bases outside the gene matches: 11. CDR3 protein: CASSSLRLAGGIEQFF. CDR3 nucleotide sequence: TGTGCCAGCAGCTCCTTAAGGCTAGCGGGAGGTATTGAGCAGTTCTTC.

The count of this clone is one. A read error may produce the germline difference seen at one junction end. This sequence joins TRBV11-2 and TRBJ2-1; D is perhaps TRBD2 (6 bases). The germline V gene encodes CDR1 SGHAT and CDR2 FQNNGV. This CDR3 spans 16 amino acids. CDR3 nucleotide sequence: TGTGTCAGCAGCTTACGGGACTGGGGGTCCTCCAATGAGCAGTTCTTC. As protein: CVSSLRDWGSSNEQFF.

J is TRBJ2-2 and V is TRBV4-1; 9 nucleotides line up with TRBD1. CDR1 is MGHRA, CDR2 YSYEKL, per germline. The CDR3 runs to 15 residues. Losses at the gene ends were 4 bases for V and 8 bases for J; bases not matched to a gene: 8. CDR3 sequence reads: CASSRDRVVFGELFF. In nucleotides, the CDR3 is TGCGCCAGCAGCCGGGACAGGGTGGTGTTTGGGGAGCTGTTTTTT.

V usage is TRBV20-1 and J usage is TRBJ1-2; TRBD1 matches at 10 bases. This CDR3 has 16 residues. V lost 1 base, J lost 4 bases, and 9 bases stayed unmatched. The germline gives CDR1 DFQATT, CDR2 SNEGSKA (reference sequence). The CDR3 here is CSARAYRDRGGYGYTF. CDR3 in DNA: TGCAGTGCTAGAGCGTACCGGGACAGGGGAGGCTATGGCTACACCTTC.

J is TRBJ2-2 and V is TRBV14; the D gene could be TRBD1 or TRBD2 (5 bases each). The CDR3 length is 17 residues. Trimming removed 1 base from V and 7 bases from J, with 19 bases in between. Germline CDR1 is SGHDN and CDR2 is FVKESK. DNA for the CDR3: TGTGCCAGCAGCCAAGCGGGGACGACTTTAAGTGGCGGGGAGCTGTTTTTT. Translated, it gives CASSQAGTTLSGGELFF.

This clone has ten or more counts. This chain links TRBV12-3 or TRBV12-4 with TRBJ2-2, with no clear D. The CDR3 consists of 12 residues. The V end lost 3 bases, the J end lost 4 bases, and 3 bases lay between the germline ends. The CDR3 loop is CASSFGTGELFF. CDR3 bases: TGTGCCAGCAGTTTCGGCACCGGGGAGCTGTTTTTT.

This clone occurred a few times. J is TRBJ1-6 and V is TRBV11-2; no reliable D call. Trimming stripped 5 bases from V and 0 bases from J, with 11 bases between. The V gene's germline CDR1 is SGHAT and CDR2 FQNNGV. The CDR3 extends over 16 amino acids. The CDR3 sequence is CASSLQGSSYNSPLHF. The CDR3 DNA reads as TGTGCCAGCAGCCTACAAGGGAGCTCCTATAATTCACCCCTCCACTTT.

Ten or more counts support this clone. Other nucleotide sequences in the sample specify the same CDR3. This chain uses TRBV5-1 with TRBJ2-5; 13 bases align to TRBD2. Germline V gives CDR1 SGHRS, CDR2 YFSETQ. The CDR3 sequence is 17 residues long. V lost 0 bases and J lost 4; bases outside the gene matches: 6. The CDR3 sequence is CASSLGGLAGDLETQYF. DNA of the CDR3: TGCGCCAGCAGCTTGGGAGGACTAGCGGGAGACTTAGAGACCCAGTACTTC.

This clone is a singleton in its sample. V usage is TRBV20-1 and J usage is TRBJ2-7; D is tentatively TRBD1 or TRBD2 (5 bases each). The V end was cut by 3 bases, the J end by 0 bases, with 18 bases between. This CDR3 comprises 16 residues. The germline CDR1 and CDR2 sequences are DFQATT and SNEGSKA (reference sequence). The chain's CDR3 is CSARGVTGHNSYEQYF. CDR3 sequence (DNA): TGCAGTGCTAGGGGGGTCACCGGGCACAACTCCTACGAGCAGTACTTC.